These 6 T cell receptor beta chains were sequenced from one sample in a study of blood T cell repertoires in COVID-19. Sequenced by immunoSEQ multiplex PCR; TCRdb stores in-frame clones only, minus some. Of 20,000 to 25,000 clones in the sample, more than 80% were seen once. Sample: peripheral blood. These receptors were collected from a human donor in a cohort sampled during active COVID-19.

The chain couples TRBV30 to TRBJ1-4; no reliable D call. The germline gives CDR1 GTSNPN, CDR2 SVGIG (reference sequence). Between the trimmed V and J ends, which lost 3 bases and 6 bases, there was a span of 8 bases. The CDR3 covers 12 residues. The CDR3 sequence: CAWSQDHEKLFF. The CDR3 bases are TGTGCCTGGAGCCAGGATCATGAAAAACTGTTTTTT.

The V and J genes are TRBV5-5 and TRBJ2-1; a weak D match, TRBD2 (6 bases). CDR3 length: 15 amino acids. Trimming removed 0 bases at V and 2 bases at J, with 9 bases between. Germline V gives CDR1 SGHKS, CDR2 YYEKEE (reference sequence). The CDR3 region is CASSLAGGTYNEQFF. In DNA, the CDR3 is TGTGCCAGCAGCTTGGCCGGGGGAACCTACAATGAGCAGTTCTTC.

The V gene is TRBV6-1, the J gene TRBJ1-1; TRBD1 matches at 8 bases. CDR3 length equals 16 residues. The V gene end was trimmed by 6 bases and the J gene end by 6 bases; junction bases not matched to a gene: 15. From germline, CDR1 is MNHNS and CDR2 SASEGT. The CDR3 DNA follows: TGTGCCAGCAGGGAACCAGGGGGCCTCGTTAGGGCTGAAGCTTTCTTT. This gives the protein CASREPGGLVRAEAFF.

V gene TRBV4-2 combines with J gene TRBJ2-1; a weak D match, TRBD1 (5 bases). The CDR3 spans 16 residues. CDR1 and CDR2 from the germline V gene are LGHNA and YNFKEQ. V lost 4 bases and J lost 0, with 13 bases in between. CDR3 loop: CASSLPDRSSYNEQFF. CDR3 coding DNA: TGTGCCAGCAGCCTTCCCGACAGAAGCTCCTACAATGAGCAGTTCTTC.

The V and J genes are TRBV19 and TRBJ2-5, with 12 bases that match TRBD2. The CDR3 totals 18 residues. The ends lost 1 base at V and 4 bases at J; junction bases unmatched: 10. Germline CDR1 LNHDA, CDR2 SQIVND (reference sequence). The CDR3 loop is CASSIGLAGGSRGETQYF. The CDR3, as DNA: TGTGCCAGTAGTATAGGGCTAGCGGGAGGGAGTCGAGGAGAGACCCAGTACTTC.

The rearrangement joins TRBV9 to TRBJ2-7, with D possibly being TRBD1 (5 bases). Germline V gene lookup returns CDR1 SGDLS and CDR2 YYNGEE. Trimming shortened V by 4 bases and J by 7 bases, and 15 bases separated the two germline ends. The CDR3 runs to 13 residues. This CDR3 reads CASSLIPTEEQYF. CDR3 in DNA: TGTGCCAGCAGCCTAATTCCGACAGAAGAGCAGTACTTC.